These 8 T cell receptor beta chains share one sample of origin, sequenced in a study of cytomegalovirus exposure and HLA in healthy donors. The PCR ran on 60 Vbeta and 13 Jbeta primers. Clones were sequenced by immunoSEQ multiplex PCR, and TCRdb holds only the in-frame ones, with some missing. The repertoire holds some 180,000 clones, roughly 80% seen once, with about 3% in the top ten. The sample was PBMCs. The receptors originated from a man in his forties in good health and CMV-seropositive.

The J gene is TRBJ1-4, the V gene TRBV4-1, with D perhaps matching TRBD1 (6 bases). The CDR3 contains 15 residues. Per the germline V gene, CDR1 is MGHRA and CDR2 is YSYEKL. Trimming cost V 4 bases and J 8 bases, with 17 bases left between them. The CDR3, as DNA: TGCGCCAGCAGCCCGAGGGGGGGCGCCTACGAAAAACTGTTTTTT. Its translation: CASSPRGGAYEKLFF.

The chain uses TRBV27 and TRBJ2-3; D is possibly TRBD2 (6 bases). The CDR3 has 17 residues. The germline CDR1 and CDR2 sequences are MNHEY and SMNVEV (reference sequence). Trimming cost V 3 bases and J 4 bases, with 20 bases left between them. CDR3 nucleotides: TGTGCCAGCAGTTTTTCCCCATGGGGACCTAGCGCAGATACGCAGTATTTT. Residues: CASSFSPWGPSADTQYF.

CDR3 DNA: TGTGCCAGCAAGATTACAGGGGTAAATTCACCCCTCCACTTT. Translation gives CASKITGVNSPLHF. The chain combines TRBV6-5 with TRBJ1-6; 7 positions match TRBD1. J was trimmed by 7 bases and V by 7 bases; bases with no gene match: 7. This CDR3 is 14 amino acids long. Germline V gene data show CDR1 as MNHEY and CDR2 as SVGAGI.

The rearrangement joins TRBV9 to TRBJ2-1, with 9 bases aligning to TRBD2. The length of the CDR3 is 17 residues. Germline trimming cut 0 bases from V and 4 bases from J; bases unmatched to any gene: 8. Germline CDR1 SGDLS, CDR2 YYNGEE. CDR3 protein: CASSVELRAGGYNEQFF. DNA for the CDR3: TGTGCCAGCAGCGTAGAGTTAAGAGCGGGGGGTTACAATGAGCAGTTCTTC.

The rearrangement links TRBV5-1 to TRBJ1-4; D is perhaps TRBD1 (5 bases). The CDR3 sequence is 14 residues long. Trimming cost V 2 bases and J 8 bases, with 13 bases left between them. Germline values: CDR1 SGHRS, CDR2 YFSETQ. Written as DNA, the CDR3 is TGCGCCAGCAGCTTCCAGGGTGAAGGGGAAAAACTGTTTTTT. Protein product: CASSFQGEGEKLFF. Using reference TRBV5-1 and TRBJ1-4 for the parts outside the CDR3, the full variable domain is KAGVTQTPRYLIKTRGQQVTLSCSPISGHRSVSWYQQTPGQGLQFLFEYFSETQRNKGNFPGRFSGRQFSNSRSEMNVSTLELGDSALYLCASSFQGEGEKLFFGSGTQLSVL.

The genes are TRBV5-5 and TRBJ2-5, with TRBD2 matching 8 bases. Germline lookup yields CDR1 SGHKS and CDR2 YYEKEE (reference sequence). J gave up 3 bases and V 0 bases, and 4 bases lay outside the gene matches. This CDR3 spans 15 amino acids. The CDR3 protein is CASSLDPGGEETQYF. In nucleotides, the CDR3 is TGTGCCAGCAGCTTGGACCCCGGGGGGGAAGAGACCCAGTACTTC.

This rearrangement joins TRBV6-1 to TRBJ1-3; a weak D match, TRBD1 (5 bases). Germline V gene lookup returns CDR1 MNHNS and CDR2 SASEGT. Trimming removed 5 bases from V and 0 bases from J, with 11 bases in between. The length of the CDR3 is 15 residues. The CDR3 coding sequence is TGTGCCAGCAGTAAAACAGGCGCCTCTGGAAACACCATATATTTT. Encoded protein: CASSKTGASGNTIYF.

The rearrangement links TRBV15 to TRBJ2-1; 7 bases match TRBD1. In germline, CDR1 is LNHNV, CDR2 YYDKDF (reference sequence). The CDR3 is made up of 14 amino acids. V dropped 2 bases and J dropped 5; count of bases not matched to a gene: 3. The CDR3: CATSRRQGDNEQFF. The CDR3 DNA reads TGTGCCACCAGCAGAAGACAGGGTGACAATGAGCAGTTCTTC.